In this sample, the clone carrying this T cell receptor beta chain turned up many times. What it binds is unknown. The germline V gene has CDR1 LGHDT and CDR2 YNNKEL (reference sequence). V lost 0 bases and J lost 3, with 12 bases in between. This CDR3 has 16 residues. This record belongs to a study of identical twins. cDNA molecules carried unique molecular identifiers, and template switching added a universal primer site. TCRdb re-called the 5' RACE reads with MiXCR, one entry per CDR3 protein. The data contain 220,000 or so distinct CDR3 sequences, about 7% of them singletons. General study results and limits: Zero-insertion analyses were open to partial confounding by invariant MAIT and iNKT cells. In cord blood, abundant beta clonotypes had fewer insertions; memory showed no trend. Models predicted too little out-of-frame TCR alpha sharing in monozygotic twins.

The sample was also reused in another study, on yellow fever vaccine responses in identical twins.

Source material: memory (CD45RO+) T cells sorted from blood. The clonotype originates from a woman aged 18-35 years in good health. V is TRBV3-1 and J is TRBJ2-1; D is ambiguous. CDR3 bases: TGTGCCAGCAGCCAAGATAGAGGTTACTACTACAATGAGCAGTTCTTC. This encodes CASSQDRGYYYNEQFF.